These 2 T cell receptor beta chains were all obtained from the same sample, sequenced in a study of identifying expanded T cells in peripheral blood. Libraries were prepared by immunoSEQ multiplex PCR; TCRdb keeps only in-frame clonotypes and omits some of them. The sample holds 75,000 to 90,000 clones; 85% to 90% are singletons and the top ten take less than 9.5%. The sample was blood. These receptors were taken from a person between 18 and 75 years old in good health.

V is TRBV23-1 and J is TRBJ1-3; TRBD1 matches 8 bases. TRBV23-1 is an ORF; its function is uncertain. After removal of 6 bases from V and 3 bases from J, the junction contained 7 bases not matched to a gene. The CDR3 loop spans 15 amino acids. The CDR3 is CASSSGQGGGNTIYF. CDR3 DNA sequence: TGCGCCAGCAGCTCAGGACAGGGAGGTGGAAACACCATATATTTT.

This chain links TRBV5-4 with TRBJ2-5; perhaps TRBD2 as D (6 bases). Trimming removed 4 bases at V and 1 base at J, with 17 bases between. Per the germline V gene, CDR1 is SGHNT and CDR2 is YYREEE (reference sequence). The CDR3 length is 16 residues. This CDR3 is CASSPRAGLIQETQYF. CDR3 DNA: TGTGCCAGCAGCCCAAGGGCGGGGTTAATCCAAGAGACCCAGTACTTC. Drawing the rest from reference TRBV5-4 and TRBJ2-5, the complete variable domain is ETGVTQSPTHLIKTRGQQVTLRCSSQSGHNTVSWYQQALGQGPQFIFQYYREEENGRGNFPPRFSGLQFPNYSSELNVNALELDDSALYLCASSPRAGLIQETQYFGPGTRLLVL.